This entry describes one T cell receptor beta chain. Per-sample assaying covered 95,000 to 100,000 TCR templates. Sequenced by immunoSEQ multiplex PCR; TCRdb stores in-frame clones only, minus some. Counted here are some 100,000 clones, 91% occurring once; the ten biggest clones make up 2.5% to 3%. This entry belongs to a study of siplizumab effects on memory and regulatory T cells. The source is a human donor in good health. Some clones in this sample may be carry-over from other donors' samples. Sequenced input: CD4+ T cells sorted from blood.

Here the CDR3 DNA reads TGTGCCAGTAGTATAACCAGGTCCCCCTACAATCAGCCCCAGCATTTT. This gives the protein CASSITRSPYNQPQHF. The chain recombines TRBV19 with TRBJ1-5; no firm D call. The CDR3 contains 16 residues. The V end was cut by 2 bases, the J end by 3 bases, with 14 bases between. From germline, CDR1 is LNHDA and CDR2 SQIVND (reference sequence).